The present T cell receptor (beta chain) was sequenced within a study of blood T cell repertoires in COVID-19. Background on the study: Sample material is recorded as cDNA or gDNA derived from T cells, B-cell-depleted T cells, or PBMCs.

This CDR3 spans 17 amino acids. Germline V CDR1 and CDR2: SGHAT, FQNNGV. The V gene end was trimmed by 0 bases and the J gene end by 4 bases; junction bases not matched to a gene: 11. The table came from immunoSEQ multiplex PCR; TCRdb's copy has only in-frame clones and leaves some out. The sample holds approximately 110,000 clones; just over 85% are singletons and the top ten take 0.88%. The chain carries TRBV11-2 and TRBJ2-7; 8 bases map to TRBD2. Sequencing was done on a sample of peripheral blood. This TCR was recovered from a woman aged 45-59 years with active or convalescent COVID-19. The DNA for the CDR3 is TGTGCCAGCAGCTTAGATCGAGTCCGACTAGCGAGGTACGAGCAGTACTTC. Amino acids: CASSLDRVRLARYEQYF. The complete variable domain, with remaining parts taken from reference TRBV11-2 and TRBJ2-7, reads EAGVAQSPRYKIIEKRQSVAFWCNPISGHATLYWYQQILGQGPKLLIQFQNNGVVDDSQLPKDRFSAERLKGVDSTLKIQPAKLEDSAVYLCASSLDRVRLARYEQYFGPGTRLTVT.